This T cell receptor beta chain was obtained from a study of blood T cell repertoires in COVID-19. Trimming stripped 1 base from V and 3 bases from J, with 10 bases between. Per germline, CDR1 SGHVS and CDR2 FQNEAQ. The CDR3 is made up of 15 amino acids. TCRdb keeps only in-frame clones here, not all; method: immunoSEQ multiplex PCR. Here the sample spans 250,000 to 350,000 clones, 88% being singletons. The sequencing input was PBMCs or T cells enriched from blood (not recorded which). This sequence originates from a woman aged 60-75 years in a cohort exposed to, infected with or recovered from COVID-19 (not recorded which). The chain joins TRBV7-8 to TRBJ1-5, with D perhaps matching TRBD1 (5 bases). The CDR3 DNA follows: TGTGCCAGCAGCTTAGTCGGGGGACTCAATCAGCCCCAGCATTTT. The encoded protein is CASSLVGGLNQPQHF. The full variable domain, in which reference TRBV7-8 and TRBJ1-5 provide the parts outside the CDR3, is GAGVSQSPRYKVAKRGQDVALRCDPISGHVSLFWYQQALGQGPEFLTYFQNEAQLDKSGLPSDRFFAERPEGSVSTLKIQRTQQEDSAVYLCASSLVGGLNQPQHFGDGTRLSIL.